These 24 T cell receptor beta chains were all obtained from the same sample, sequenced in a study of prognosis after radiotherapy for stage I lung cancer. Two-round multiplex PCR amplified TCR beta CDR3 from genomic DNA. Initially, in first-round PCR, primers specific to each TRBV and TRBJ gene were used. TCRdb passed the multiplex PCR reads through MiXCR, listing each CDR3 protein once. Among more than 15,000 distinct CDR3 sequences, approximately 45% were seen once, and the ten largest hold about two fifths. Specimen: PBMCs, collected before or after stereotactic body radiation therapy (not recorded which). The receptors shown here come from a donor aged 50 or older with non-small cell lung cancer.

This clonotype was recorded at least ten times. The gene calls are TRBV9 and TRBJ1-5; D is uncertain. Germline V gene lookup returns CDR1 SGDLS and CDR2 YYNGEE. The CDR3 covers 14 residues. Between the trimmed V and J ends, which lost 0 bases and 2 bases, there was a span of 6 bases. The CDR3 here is CASSVGGGNQPQHF. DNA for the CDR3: TGTGCCAGCAGCGTAGGCGGCGGCAATCAGCCCCAGCATTTT.

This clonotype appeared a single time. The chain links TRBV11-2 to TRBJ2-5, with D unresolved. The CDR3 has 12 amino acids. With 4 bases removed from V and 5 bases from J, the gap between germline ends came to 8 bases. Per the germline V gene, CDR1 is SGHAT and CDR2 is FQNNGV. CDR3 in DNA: TGTGCCAGCAGCTCCCTCTCGGAGACCCAGTACTTC. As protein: CASSSLSETQYF. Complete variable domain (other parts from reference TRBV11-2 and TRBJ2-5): EAGVAQSPRYKIIEKRQSVAFWCNPISGHATLYWYQQILGQGPKLLIQFQNNGVVDDSQLPKDRFSAERLKGVDSTLKIQPAKLEDSAVYLCASSSLSETQYFGPGTRLLVL.

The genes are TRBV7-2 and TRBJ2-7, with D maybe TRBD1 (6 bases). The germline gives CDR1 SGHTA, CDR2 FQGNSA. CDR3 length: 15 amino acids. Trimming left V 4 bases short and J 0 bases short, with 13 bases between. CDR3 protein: CASSSTGSSSYEQYF. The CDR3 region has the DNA TGTGCCAGCAGCTCGACAGGCTCAAGCTCCTACGAGCAGTACTTC.

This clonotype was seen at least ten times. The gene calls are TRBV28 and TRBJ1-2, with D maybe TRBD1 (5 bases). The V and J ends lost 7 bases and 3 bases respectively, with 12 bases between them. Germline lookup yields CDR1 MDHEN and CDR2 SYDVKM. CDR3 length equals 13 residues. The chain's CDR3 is CASTWGRDYGYTF. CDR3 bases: TGTGCCAGCACCTGGGGACGGGACTATGGCTACACCTTC.

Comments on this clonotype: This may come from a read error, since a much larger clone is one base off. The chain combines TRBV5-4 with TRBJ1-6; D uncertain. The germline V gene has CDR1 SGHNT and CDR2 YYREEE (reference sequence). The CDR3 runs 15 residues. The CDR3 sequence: CSSSLERHRDSPLHF. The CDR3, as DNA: TGTTCCAGCAGCTTGGAAAGGCATCGGGATTCACCCCTCCACTTT.

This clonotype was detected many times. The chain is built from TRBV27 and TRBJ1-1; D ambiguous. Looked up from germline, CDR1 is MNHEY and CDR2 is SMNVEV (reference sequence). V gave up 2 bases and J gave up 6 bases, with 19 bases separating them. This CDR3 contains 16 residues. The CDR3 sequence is CASSLPPGRGSAEAFF. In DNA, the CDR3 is TGTGCCAGCAGTTTACCTCCCGGCAGAGGGTCGGCTGAAGCTTTCTTT.

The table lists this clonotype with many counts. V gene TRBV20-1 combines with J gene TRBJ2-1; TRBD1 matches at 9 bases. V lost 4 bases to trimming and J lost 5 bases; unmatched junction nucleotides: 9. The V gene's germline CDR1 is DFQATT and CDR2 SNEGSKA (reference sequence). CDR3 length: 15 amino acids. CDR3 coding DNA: TGCAGTGCTATATCCGGGACAGGGAGCCACAATGAGCAGTTCTTC. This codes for CSAISGTGSHNEQFF.

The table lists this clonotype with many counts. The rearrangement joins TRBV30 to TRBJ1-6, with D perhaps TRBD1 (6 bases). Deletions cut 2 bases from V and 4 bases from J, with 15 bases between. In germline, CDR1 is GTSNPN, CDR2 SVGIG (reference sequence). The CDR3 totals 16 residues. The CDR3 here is CAWSLTGEGYNSPLHF. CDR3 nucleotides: TGTGCCTGGAGTCTGACAGGAGAGGGATATAATTCACCCCTCCACTTT.

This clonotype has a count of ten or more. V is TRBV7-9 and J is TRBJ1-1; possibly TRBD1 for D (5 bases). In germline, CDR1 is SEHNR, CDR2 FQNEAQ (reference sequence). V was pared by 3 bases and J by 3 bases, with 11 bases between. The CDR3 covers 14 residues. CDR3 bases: TGTGCCAGCAGCTTCAGGGTTGTGGACACTGAAGCTTTCTTT. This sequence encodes CASSFRVVDTEAFF. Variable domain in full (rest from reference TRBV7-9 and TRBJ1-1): DTGVSQNPRHKITKRGQNVTFRCDPISEHNRLYWYRQTLGQGPEFLTYFQNEAQLEKSRLLSDRFSAERPKGSFSTLEIQRTEQGDSAMYLCASSFRVVDTEAFFGQGTRLTVV.

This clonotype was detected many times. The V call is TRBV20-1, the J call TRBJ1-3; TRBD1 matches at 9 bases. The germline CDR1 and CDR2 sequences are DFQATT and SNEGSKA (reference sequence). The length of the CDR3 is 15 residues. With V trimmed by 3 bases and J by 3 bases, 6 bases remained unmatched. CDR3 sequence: CSASVGQGGGNTIYF. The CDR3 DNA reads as TGCAGTGCTAGCGTGGGACAGGGTGGTGGAAACACCATATATTTT.

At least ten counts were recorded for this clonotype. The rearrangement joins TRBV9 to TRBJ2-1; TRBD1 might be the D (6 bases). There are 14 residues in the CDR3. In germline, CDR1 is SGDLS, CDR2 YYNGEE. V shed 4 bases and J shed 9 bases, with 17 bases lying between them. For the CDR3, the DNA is TGTGCCAGCAGCCCACAAGATTTAGGGGGTGAGCAGTTCTTC. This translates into CASSPQDLGGEQFF.

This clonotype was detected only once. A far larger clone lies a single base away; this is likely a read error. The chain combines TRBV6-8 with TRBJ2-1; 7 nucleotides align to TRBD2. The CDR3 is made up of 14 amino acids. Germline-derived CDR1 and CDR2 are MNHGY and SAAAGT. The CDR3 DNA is TGTTCCAGCGGGGAATCTAAATTTGGCAATGAGCAGTTCTTC. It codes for CSSGESKFGNEQFF.

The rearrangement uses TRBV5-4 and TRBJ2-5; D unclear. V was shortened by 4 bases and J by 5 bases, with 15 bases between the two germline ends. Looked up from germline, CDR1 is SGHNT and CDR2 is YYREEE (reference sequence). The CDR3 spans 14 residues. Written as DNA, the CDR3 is TGTGCCAGCAGCGCTGGCCAGGTTGAGGAGACCCAGTACTTC. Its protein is CASSAGQVEETQYF.

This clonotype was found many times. CDR3 coding DNA: TGTGCCAGCAGCCAAGGCGGGGCCCAGCCCCAGCATTTT. Its translation is CASSQGGAQPQHF. The chain uses TRBV3-1 and TRBJ1-5; possible D gene TRBD1, 5 bases. Trimming removed 1 base at V and 7 bases at J, with 8 bases between. The CDR3 totals 13 residues. Germline-derived CDR1 and CDR2 are LGHDT and YNNKEL (reference sequence).

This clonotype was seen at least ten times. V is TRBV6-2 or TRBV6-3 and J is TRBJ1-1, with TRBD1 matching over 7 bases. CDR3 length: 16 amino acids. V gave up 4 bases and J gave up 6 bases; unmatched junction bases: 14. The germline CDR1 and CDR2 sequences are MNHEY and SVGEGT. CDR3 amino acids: CASSSYRGRGESEAFF. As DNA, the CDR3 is TGTGCCAGCAGTTCTTACAGGGGAAGAGGGGAGTCTGAAGCTTTCTTT.

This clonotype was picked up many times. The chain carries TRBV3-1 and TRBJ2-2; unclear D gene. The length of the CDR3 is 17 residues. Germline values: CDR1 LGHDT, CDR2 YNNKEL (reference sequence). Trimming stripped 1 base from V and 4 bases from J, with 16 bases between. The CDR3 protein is CASSQGFGQSSTGELFF. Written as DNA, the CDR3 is TGTGCCAGCAGCCAAGGTTTCGGGCAGAGCAGCACCGGGGAGCTGTTTTTT.

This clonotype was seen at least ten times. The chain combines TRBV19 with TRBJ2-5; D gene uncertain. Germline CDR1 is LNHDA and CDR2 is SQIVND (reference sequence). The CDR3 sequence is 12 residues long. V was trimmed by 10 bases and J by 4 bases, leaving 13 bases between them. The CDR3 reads CATSNYAETQYF. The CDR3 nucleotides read TGTGCCACTTCAAATTATGCAGAGACCCAGTACTTC. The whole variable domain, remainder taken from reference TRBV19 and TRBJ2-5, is DGGITQSPKYLFRKEGQNVTLSCEQNLNHDAMYWYRQDPGQGLRLIYYSQIVNDFQKGDIAEGYSVSREKKESFPLTVTSAQKNPTAFYLCATSNYAETQYFGPGTRLLVL.

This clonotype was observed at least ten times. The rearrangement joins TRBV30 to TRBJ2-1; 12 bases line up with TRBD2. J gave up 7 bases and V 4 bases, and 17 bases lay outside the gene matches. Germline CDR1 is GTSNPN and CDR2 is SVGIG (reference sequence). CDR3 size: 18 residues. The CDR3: CAWKKSGLAGGLKNEQFF. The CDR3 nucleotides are TGTGCCTGGAAAAAAAGCGGGCTAGCGGGAGGGCTTAAGAATGAGCAGTTCTTC. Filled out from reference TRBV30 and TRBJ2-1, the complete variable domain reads SQTIHQWPATLVQPVGSPLSLECTVEGTSNPNLYWYRQAAGRGLQLLFYSVGIGQISSEVPQNLSASRPQDRQFILSSKKLLLSDSGFYLCAWKKSGLAGGLKNEQFFGPGTRLTVL.

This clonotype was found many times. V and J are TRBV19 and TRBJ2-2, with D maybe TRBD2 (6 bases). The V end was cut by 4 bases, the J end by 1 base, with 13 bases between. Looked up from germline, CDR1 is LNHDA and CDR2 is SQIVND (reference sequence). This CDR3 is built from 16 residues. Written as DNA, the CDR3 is TGTGCCAGTAGTACGGGTAGCGGACTGAACACCGGGGAGCTGTTTTTT. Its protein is CASSTGSGLNTGELFF. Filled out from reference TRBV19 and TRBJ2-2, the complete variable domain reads DGGITQSPKYLFRKEGQNVTLSCEQNLNHDAMYWYRQDPGQGLRLIYYSQIVNDFQKGDIAEGYSVSREKKESFPLTVTSAQKNPTAFYLCASSTGSGLNTGELFFGEGSRLTVL.

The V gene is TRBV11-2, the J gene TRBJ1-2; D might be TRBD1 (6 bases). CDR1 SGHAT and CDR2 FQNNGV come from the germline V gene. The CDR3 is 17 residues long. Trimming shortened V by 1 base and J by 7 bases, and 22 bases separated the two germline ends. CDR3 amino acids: CASSLGHRDRIIGGYTF. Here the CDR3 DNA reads TGTGCCAGCAGCTTAGGGCACAGGGATCGGATCATAGGTGGCTACACCTTC.

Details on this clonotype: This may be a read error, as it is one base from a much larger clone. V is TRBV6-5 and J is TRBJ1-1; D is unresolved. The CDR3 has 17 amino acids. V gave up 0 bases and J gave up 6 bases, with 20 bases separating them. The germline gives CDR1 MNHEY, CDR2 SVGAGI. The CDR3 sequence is CASSYSILVPPDAEAFF. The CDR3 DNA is TGTGCCAGCAGTTACTCCATACTGGTCCCGCCGGACGCTGAAGCTTTCTTT.

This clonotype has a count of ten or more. Written as DNA, the CDR3 is TGCAGCTCCACGTCGGGTGGGACTGAAGCTTTCTTT. This codes for CSSTSGGTEAFF. The V call is TRBV29-1, the J call TRBJ1-1; D remains unclear. The V and J ends lost 8 bases and 5 bases respectively, with 15 bases between them. The CDR3 is 12 residues long. Germline V gene data show CDR1 as SQVTM and CDR2 as ANQGSEA.

CDR3 protein: CASSTTTDRNTGELFF. Written as DNA, the CDR3 is TGTGCCAGCAGTACAACTACCGACAGAAACACCGGGGAGCTGTTTTTT. This chain connects TRBV28 to TRBJ2-2, with a weak D call TRBD1 (5 bases). This CDR3 contains 16 residues. In germline, CDR1 is MDHEN, CDR2 SYDVKM. Trimming removed 5 bases at V and 2 bases at J, with 15 bases between.

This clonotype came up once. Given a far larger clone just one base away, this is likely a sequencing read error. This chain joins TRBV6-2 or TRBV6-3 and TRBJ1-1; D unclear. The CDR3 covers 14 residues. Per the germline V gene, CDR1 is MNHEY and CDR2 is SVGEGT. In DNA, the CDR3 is TGTGCCATCAGTCCATTGGTGGGGAACACTGAAGCTTTCTTT. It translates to CAISPLVGNTEAFF.